This paragraph reports one TCR beta chain. These data are taken from a study of cytomegalovirus exposure and HLA in healthy donors. Study at large: In an earlier analysis, approximately 120 million unique TCR beta sequences were found from 150 million to 200 million T cells.

Amplification used 60 Vbeta primers and 13 Jbeta primers. Profiling relied on immunoSEQ multiplex PCR, and the TCRdb table lists in-frame clones only, not all of them. The table records about 98,000 clones, around 80% of them present only once. There are 13 residues in the CDR3. The ends were cut back, 4 bases at V and 5 bases at J, with 10 bases in the middle. From germline, CDR1 is SGHTA and CDR2 FQGTGA. The chain employs TRBV7-3 and TRBJ2-3, with a weak D call TRBD2 (5 bases). This receptor was taken from a man between 60 and 75 years old in good health and CMV-seropositive. Material for sequencing was PBMCs. CDR3 protein: CASSSGGEDTQYF. The CDR3 nucleotides read TGTGCCAGCAGCTCAGGAGGCGAAGATACGCAGTATTTT.